Below are 10 T cell receptor beta chains sequenced from a single sample in a study of identical twins. Via MiXCR, TCRdb re-called the 5' RACE reads, giving one row per CDR3 protein. Of around 490,000 distinct CDR3 sequences listed, about a fifth are singletons. This sample also belongs to another study, concerning yellow fever vaccine responses in identical twins.

Material for sequencing was CD4+ T cells sorted from blood. Receptor source: a woman aged 18 to 35 in good health.

This clonotype was picked up a small number of times. V usage is TRBV4-1 and J usage is TRBJ1-1, with TRBD1 as a possible D gene (6 bases). Trimming took off 4 bases at V and 0 bases at J, with 9 bases between the two ends. The CDR3 runs 14 residues. The V gene's germline CDR1 is MGHRA and CDR2 YSYEKL. The CDR3 sequence is CASSPQGMNTEAFF. The CDR3 coding sequence is TGCGCCAGCAGCCCCCAGGGGATGAACACTGAAGCTTTCTTT.

V gene TRBV20-1 combines with J gene TRBJ2-1; the match to TRBD2 covers 9 bases. The V segment lost 2 bases and the J segment 4 bases; nucleotides outside the gene matches: 12. The CDR3 totals 17 residues. The germline CDR1 and CDR2 sequences are DFQATT and SNEGSKA (reference sequence). The DNA for the CDR3 is TGCAGTGCTAGATTGGGCGGGAGGGCCCCCCTATACAATGAGCAGTTCTTC. Amino acid sequence: CSARLGGRAPLYNEQFF.

V usage is TRBV11-2 and J usage is TRBJ2-2; the match to TRBD2 covers 7 bases. The germline CDR1 and CDR2 sequences are SGHAT and FQNNGV. The J segment lost 0 bases and the V segment lost 3 bases, leaving 13 bases of the junction unmatched. The CDR3 extends over 19 amino acids. The CDR3 protein is CASSFPRERGGANTGELFF. DNA of the CDR3: TGTGCCAGCAGCTTCCCCCGGGAGCGGGGAGGCGCGAACACCGGGGAGCTGTTTTTT.

The chain links TRBV7-9 to TRBJ1-4; D remains unclear. The V gene's germline CDR1 is SEHNR and CDR2 FQNEAQ (reference sequence). This CDR3 is 14 amino acids long. The ends were cut back, 5 bases at V and 8 bases at J, with 15 bases in the middle. The CDR3 loop reads CASSALGPGEKLFF. The CDR3 bases are TGTGCCAGCAGCGCGCTCGGGCCGGGGGAAAAACTGTTTTTT.

This clonotype was counted between two and nine times. The genes are TRBV20-1 and TRBJ2-7, with 8 bases fitting TRBD1. There are 13 residues in the CDR3. Losses at the gene ends were 4 bases for V and 4 bases for J; bases not matched to a gene: 6. CDR1 DFQATT and CDR2 SNEGSKA come from the germline V gene (reference sequence). CDR3 residues: CSATTQGEYEQYF. Written as DNA, the CDR3 is TGCAGTGCTACCACACAGGGGGAGTACGAGCAGTACTTC.

This clonotype came up many times. This chain uses TRBV24-1 with TRBJ2-1; D unresolved. V was cut by 0 bases and J by 2 bases, with 10 bases left in between. The CDR3 sequence is 16 residues long. Germline V lookup: CDR1 KGHDR, CDR2 SFDVKD. The CDR3 region has the DNA TGTGCCACCAGTGATTTGACGGCAAACACCTACAATGAGCAGTTCTTC. Its translation is CATSDLTANTYNEQFF.

The genes are TRBV28 and TRBJ2-3, with 7 bases matching TRBD2. This CDR3 region has 17 residues. Trimming cost V 6 bases and J 0 bases; bases outside gene matches: 12. Germline CDR1 is MDHEN and CDR2 is SYDVKM. The CDR3 DNA is TGTGCCAGCAGCGGACCGATGTGGGGAGGGAGCACAGATACGCAGTATTTT. Its protein is CASSGPMWGGSTDTQYF.

This clonotype was counted only a few times. The V and J genes are TRBV6-2 or TRBV6-3 and TRBJ2-7; D is ambiguous. Germline V lookup: CDR1 MNHEY, CDR2 SVGEGT. This CDR3 region has 14 residues. Trimming removed 0 bases from V and 2 bases from J, with 8 bases in between. As DNA, the CDR3 is TGTGCCAGCAGTTACTCGATCCTGGCCTACGAGCAGTACGTC. As protein: CASSYSILAYEQYV.

The J gene is TRBJ2-3, the V gene TRBV5-1; 10 positions match TRBD1. Losses at the gene ends were 0 bases for V and 5 bases for J; bases not matched to a gene: 3. This CDR3 contains 15 residues. The germline CDR1 and CDR2 sequences are SGHRS and YFSETQ. Here the CDR3 DNA reads TGCGCCAGCAGCTTGGAGGGACAGGGGATAGATACGCAGTATTTT. Amino acid sequence: CASSLEGQGIDTQYF.

This clonotype came up a few times. J is TRBJ2-1 and V is TRBV6-5, with D possibly being TRBD1 or TRBD2 (6 bases each). V lost 2 bases, J lost 3 bases, and 14 bases lay in between. The germline gives CDR1 MNHEY, CDR2 SVGAGI. The CDR3 loop spans 16 amino acids. The DNA of the CDR3 is TGTGCCAGCAGTTACCTTAAGGGGGGCGGCTACAATGAGCAGTTCTTC. This translates into CASSYLKGGGYNEQFF.